This T cell receptor (beta chain) was recorded in a study of Ad26.COV2.S vaccination and SARS-CoV-2 variants. TCRdb's table, derived via immunoSEQ multiplex PCR, lists solely in-frame clones and lacks some. The profile shows approximately 500,000 clones, 70% to 90% of them singletons. The treatment: 15 to 20 received Ad26.COV2.S at low or high dose, single or two shots; 5 received placebo; per-sample allocation not given. Collection of samples fell on day 63 after the first vaccine or placebo injection. This CDR3 has 15 residues. Germline V gene sequence: CDR1 SNHLY, CDR2 FYNNEI. V lost 8 bases, J lost 0 bases, and 14 bases lay in between.

The specimen comprised peripheral blood, sampled in a trial of Ad26.COV2.S vaccine versus placebo. The TCR originated in a person between 18 and 59 years old who received the Ad26.COV2.S COVID-19 vaccine or a placebo. The gene calls are TRBV2 and TRBJ1-5; weak D call: TRBD1 (5 bases). CDR3 nucleotides: TGTGCCAGCGGGGCAGACAGTAATAGCAATCAGCCCCAGCATTTT. It is translated as CASGADSNSNQPQHF.